This T cell receptor (beta chain) appears in the sequencing data of a study of T cells in Graves' hyperthyroidism and ophthalmopathy. As for the study in general: Peripheral blood collection took place at initial diagnosis, before any treatment.

Remarks on this clonotype: The antigen is not known.

Clinical symptoms, serum thyroxine and TRAb, thyroid ultrasound and orbital computed tomography together formed the diagnostic basis. Study results and caveats: The majority of expanded thyroid clonotypes above 0.001 also appeared in blood.

The CDR3 loop spans 16 amino acids. Germline CDR1 KGHDR, CDR2 SFDVKD. J gave up 3 bases and V 5 bases, and 8 bases lay outside the gene matches. TCR beta CDR3 region amplification was performed from RNA transcripts. The HTBI primer set drove a first-round RT-PCR of the TCR CDR3. TCRdb analysed the multiplex PCR reads with MiXCR anew, one entry per CDR3 protein. The sample holds about 640,000 distinct CDR3 sequences, around 21% seen once. The sample consisted of blood. The rearrangement links TRBV24-1 to TRBJ1-1, with 10 positions matching TRBD1. The source is a man aged 25-45 years with Graves' ophthalmopathy. CDR3 in amino acids: CATSAAAGTGDTEAFF. CDR3 coding DNA: TGTGCCACCAGTGCCGCAGCGGGGACAGGGGACACTGAAGCTTTCTTT.